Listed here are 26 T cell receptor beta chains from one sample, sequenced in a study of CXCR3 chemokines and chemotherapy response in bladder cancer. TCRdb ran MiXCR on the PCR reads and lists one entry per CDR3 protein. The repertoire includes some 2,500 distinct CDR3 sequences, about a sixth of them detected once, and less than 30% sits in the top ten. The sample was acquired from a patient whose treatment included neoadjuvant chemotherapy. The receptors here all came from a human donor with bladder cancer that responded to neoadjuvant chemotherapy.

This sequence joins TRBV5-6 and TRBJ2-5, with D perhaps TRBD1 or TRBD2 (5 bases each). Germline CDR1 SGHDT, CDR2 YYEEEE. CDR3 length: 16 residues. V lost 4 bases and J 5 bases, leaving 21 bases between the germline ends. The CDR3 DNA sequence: TGTGCCAGCAGCCCGGCGGGTGGAAGGGGCAGGGAGACCCAGTACTTC. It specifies CASSPAGGRGRETQYF. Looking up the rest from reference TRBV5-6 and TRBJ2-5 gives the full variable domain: DAGVTQSPTHLIKTRGQQVTLRCSPKSGHDTVSWYQQALGQGPQFIFQYYEEEERQRGNFPDRFSGHQFPNYSSELNVNALLLGDSALYLCASSPAGGRGRETQYFGPGTRLLVL.

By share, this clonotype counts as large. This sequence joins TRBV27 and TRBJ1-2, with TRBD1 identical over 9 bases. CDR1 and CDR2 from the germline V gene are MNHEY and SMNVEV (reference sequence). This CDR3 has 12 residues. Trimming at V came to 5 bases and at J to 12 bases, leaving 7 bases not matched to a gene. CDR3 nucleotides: TGTGCCAGCAGTCCCGGGACAGGGATCCACACCTTC. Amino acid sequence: CASSPGTGIHTF.

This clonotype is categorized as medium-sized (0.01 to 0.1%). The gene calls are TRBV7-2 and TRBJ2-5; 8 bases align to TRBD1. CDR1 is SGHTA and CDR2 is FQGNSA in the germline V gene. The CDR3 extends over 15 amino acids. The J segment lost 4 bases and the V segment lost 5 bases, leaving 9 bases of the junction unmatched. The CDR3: CASSGRQGKGETQYF. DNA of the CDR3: TGTGCCAGCAGCGGGCGACAGGGGAAGGGAGAGACCCAGTACTTC. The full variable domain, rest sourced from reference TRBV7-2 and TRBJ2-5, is GAGVSQSPSNKVTEKGKDVELRCDPISGHTALYWYRQSLGQGLEFLIYFQGNSAPDKSGLPSDRFSAERTGGSVSTLTIQRTQQEDSAVYLCASSGRQGKGETQYFGPGTRLLVL.

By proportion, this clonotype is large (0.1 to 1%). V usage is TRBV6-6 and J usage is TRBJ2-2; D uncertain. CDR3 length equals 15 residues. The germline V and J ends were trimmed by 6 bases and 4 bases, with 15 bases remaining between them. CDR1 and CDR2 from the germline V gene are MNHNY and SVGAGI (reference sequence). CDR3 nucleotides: TGTGCCAGCAGGCACGGAGTAGTAGGCACCGGGGAGCTGTTTTTT. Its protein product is CASRHGVVGTGELFF.

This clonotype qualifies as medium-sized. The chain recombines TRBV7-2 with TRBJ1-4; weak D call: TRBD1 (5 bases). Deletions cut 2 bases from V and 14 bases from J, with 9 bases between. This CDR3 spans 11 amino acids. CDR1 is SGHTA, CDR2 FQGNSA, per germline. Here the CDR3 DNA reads TGTGCCAGCAGCTTACAGGGACCTCTGTTTTTT. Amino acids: CASSLQGPLFF.

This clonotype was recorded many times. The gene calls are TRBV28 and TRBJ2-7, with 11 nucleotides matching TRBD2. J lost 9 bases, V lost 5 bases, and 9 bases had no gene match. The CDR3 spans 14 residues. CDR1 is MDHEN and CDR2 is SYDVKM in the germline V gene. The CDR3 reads CASSDLSGRAGQYF. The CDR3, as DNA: TGTGCCAGCAGTGACCTTAGCGGGAGGGCCGGGCAGTACTTC.

CDR3 protein: CASSLGLDRGEQYF. The CDR3 DNA reads as TGTGCCAGCAGCTTAGGGTTGGACAGGGGCGAGCAGTACTTC. V usage is TRBV7-9 and J usage is TRBJ2-7; TRBD1 matches at 9 bases. The V and J ends lost 1 base and 6 bases, in that order; junction bases with no gene match: 4. The CDR3 totals 14 residues. Germline V gene lookup returns CDR1 SEHNR and CDR2 FQNEAQ (reference sequence).

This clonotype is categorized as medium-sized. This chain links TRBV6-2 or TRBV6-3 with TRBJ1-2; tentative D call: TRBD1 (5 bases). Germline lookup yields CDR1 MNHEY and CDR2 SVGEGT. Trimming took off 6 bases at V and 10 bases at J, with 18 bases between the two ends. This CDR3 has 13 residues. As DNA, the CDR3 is TGTGCCAGCAGCCCCGGGACCAATTCCATCTACACCTTC. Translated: CASSPGTNSIYTF.

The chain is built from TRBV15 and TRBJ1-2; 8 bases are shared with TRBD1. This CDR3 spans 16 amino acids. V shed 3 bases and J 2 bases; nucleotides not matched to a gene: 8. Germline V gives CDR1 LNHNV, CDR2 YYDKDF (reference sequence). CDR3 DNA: TGTGCCACCAGCAGCCTGCCGGGACAGGAAAACTATGGCTACACCTTC. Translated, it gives CATSSLPGQENYGYTF.

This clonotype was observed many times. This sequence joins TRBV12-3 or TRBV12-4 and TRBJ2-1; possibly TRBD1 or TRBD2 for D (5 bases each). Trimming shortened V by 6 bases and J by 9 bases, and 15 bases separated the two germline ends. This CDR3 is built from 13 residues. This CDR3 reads CASRPPRGGEQFF. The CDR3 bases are TGTGCCAGCAGGCCCCCTCGGGGCGGTGAGCAGTTCTTC.

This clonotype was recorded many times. CDR3 residues: CATSTRQGAGEAFF. The DNA for the CDR3 is TGTGCCACCAGCACCAGACAGGGGGCGGGAGAAGCTTTCTTT. The gene calls are TRBV15 and TRBJ1-1, with TRBD1 matching over 10 bases. After removal of 4 bases from V and 8 bases from J, the junction contained 7 bases not matched to a gene. The CDR3 is 14 residues long. CDR1 is LNHNV and CDR2 is YYDKDF in the germline V gene (reference sequence).

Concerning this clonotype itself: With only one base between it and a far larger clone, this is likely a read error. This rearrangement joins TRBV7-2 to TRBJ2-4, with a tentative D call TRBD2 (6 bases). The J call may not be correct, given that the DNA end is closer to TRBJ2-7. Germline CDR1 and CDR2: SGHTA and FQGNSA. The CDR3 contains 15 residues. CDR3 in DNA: TGTGCCAGCAACTTAGTCCTAGCGCGGAGCTACGAGCAGTACTTC. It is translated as CASNLVLARSYEQYF.

CDR3 amino acids: CASQSGTSGNYEQYF. CDR3 in DNA: TGTGCCAGCCAATCAGGGACTAGCGGGAACTACGAGCAGTACTTC. The rearrangement joins TRBV12-3 or TRBV12-4 to TRBJ2-7; TRBD2 matches at 13 bases. The CDR3 runs 15 residues. J lost 3 bases, V lost 8 bases, and 7 bases had no gene match.

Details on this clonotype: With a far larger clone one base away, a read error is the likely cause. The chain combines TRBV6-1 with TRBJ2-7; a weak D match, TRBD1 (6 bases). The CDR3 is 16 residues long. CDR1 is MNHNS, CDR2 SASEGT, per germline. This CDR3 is CASSYDPRDTSYDQYF. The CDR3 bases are TGTGCCAGCAGTTATGACCCCCGGGACACCTCCTACGATCAGTACTTC.

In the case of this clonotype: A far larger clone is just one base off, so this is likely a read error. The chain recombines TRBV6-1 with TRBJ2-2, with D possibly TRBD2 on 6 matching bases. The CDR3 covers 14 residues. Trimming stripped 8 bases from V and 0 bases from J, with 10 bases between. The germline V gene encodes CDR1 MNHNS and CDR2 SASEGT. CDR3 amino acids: CASGGMSNTGELFF. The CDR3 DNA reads TGTGCCAGCGGAGGGATGTCGAACACCGGGGAGCTGTTTTTT.

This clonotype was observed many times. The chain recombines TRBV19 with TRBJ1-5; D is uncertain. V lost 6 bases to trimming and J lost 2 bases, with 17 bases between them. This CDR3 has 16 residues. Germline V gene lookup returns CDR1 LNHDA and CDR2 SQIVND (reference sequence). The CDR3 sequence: CASRGQSTSGNQPQHF. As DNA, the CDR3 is TGTGCCAGTAGGGGCCAGAGCACAAGCGGCAATCAGCCCCAGCATTTT.

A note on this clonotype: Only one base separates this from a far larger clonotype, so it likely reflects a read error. CDR3 amino acids: CASSESREVNPGTEAFF. The CDR3 DNA reads as TGTGCCAGCAGTGAGTCGCGAGAGGTTAACCCTGGCACTGAAGCTTTCTTT. The rearrangement links TRBV6-1 to TRBJ1-1, with no clear D. CDR1 MNHNS and CDR2 SASEGT come from the germline V gene. The CDR3 runs 17 residues. Deletions cut 3 bases from V and 4 bases from J, with 21 bases between.

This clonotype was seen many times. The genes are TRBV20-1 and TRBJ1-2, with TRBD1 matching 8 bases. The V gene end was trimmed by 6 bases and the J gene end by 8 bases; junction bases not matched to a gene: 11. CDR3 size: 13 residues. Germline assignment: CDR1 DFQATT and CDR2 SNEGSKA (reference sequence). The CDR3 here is CSAPDRGEGGYTF. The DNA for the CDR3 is TGCAGTGCCCCCGACAGGGGTGAGGGCGGCTACACCTTC.

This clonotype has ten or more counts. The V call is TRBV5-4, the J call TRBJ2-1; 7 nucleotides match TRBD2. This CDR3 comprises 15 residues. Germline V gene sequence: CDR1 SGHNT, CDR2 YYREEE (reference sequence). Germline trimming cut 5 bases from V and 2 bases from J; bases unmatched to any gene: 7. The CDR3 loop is CASSSGTTTYNEQFF. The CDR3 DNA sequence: TGTGCCAGCAGTTCCGGGACTACCACCTACAATGAGCAGTTCTTC.

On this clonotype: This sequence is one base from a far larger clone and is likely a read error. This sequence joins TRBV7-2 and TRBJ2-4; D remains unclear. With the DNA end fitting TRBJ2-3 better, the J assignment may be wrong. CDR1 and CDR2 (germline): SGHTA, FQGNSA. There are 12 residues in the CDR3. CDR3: CASDKTGKEQYF. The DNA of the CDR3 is TGTGCCAGCGACAAGACTGGCAAGGAGCAGTATTTT.

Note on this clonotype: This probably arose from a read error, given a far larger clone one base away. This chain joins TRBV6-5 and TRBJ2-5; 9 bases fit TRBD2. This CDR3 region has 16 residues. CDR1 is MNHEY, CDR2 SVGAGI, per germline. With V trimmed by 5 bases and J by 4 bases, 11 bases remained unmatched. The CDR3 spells CASSATRGGLGETQYF. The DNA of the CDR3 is TGTGCCAGCAGTGCGACGCGGGGGGGTCTAGGAGAGACCCAGTACTTC.

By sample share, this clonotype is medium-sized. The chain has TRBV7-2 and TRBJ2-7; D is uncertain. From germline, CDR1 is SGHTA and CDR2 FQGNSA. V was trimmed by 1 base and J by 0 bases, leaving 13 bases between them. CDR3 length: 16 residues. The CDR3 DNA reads TGTGCCAGCAGCTTAGGGGTGGGCTATAGCTCCTACGAGCAGTACTTC. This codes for CASSLGVGYSSYEQYF.

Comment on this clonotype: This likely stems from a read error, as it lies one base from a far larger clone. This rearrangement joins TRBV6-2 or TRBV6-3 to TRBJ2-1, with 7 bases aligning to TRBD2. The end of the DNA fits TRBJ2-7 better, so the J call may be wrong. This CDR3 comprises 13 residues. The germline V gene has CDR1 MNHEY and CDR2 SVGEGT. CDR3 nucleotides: TGTGCCAGCAGGGGCGGGAGCGTCAATGAGCAGTACTTC. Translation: CASRGGSVNEQYF.

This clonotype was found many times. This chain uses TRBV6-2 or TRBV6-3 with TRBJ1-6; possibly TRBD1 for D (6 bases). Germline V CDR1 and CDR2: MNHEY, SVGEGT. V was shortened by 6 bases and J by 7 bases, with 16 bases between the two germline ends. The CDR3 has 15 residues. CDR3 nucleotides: TGTGCCAGCAGCCTCGGTGGGGGCGCAAATTCACCCCTCCACTTT. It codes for CASSLGGGANSPLHF.

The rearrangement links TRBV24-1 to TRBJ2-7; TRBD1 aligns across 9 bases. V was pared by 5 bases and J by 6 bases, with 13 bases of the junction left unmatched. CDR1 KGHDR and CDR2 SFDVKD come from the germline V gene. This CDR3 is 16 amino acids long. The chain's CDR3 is CATSGLTGTGPTEQYF. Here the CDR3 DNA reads TGTGCCACCAGTGGCCTAACCGGGACAGGGCCTACCGAGCAGTACTTC.

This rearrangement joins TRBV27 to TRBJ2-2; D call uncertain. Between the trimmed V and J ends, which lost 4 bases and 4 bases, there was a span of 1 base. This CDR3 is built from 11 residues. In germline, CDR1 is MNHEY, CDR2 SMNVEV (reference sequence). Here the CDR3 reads CASSSTGELFF. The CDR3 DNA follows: TGTGCCAGCAGTTCCACCGGGGAGCTGTTTTTT.